Listed below are T cell receptor beta chains from one sample, sequenced in a study of brain T cells in children with intractable seizures. Here immunoSEQ multiplex PCR was the method, and the copy in TCRdb shows in-frame clones only, minus some. The repertoire holds about 350,000 clones, nearly 95% seen once, with roughly 5.7% in the top ten. Here the sequenced sample was peripheral blood, taken approximately 5 months after surgery. These receptors originate from a boy under two years old with tuberous sclerosis and intractable seizures. The conserved cysteine and the conserved F or W are not part of the CDR3 here.

>TRBJ2-3|TRBV2
ASSVTSATDTQY
>TRBJ2-7|TRBV7-9
ASSLPSGMSPSSYEQY
>TRBJ2-3|TRBV24-1
ATSELGQGGTQY
>TRBJ1-1|TRBV6-6
ASSSPRGFNTEAF
>TRBJ1-6|TRBV13
ASSMGPGARALH
>TRBJ2-3|TRBV19
ASSPFPDTQY
>TRBJ2-2|TRBV7-6
ASSLDHPSGTNTGELF
>TRBJ2-7|TRBV18
ASSDRSAGTAYEQY
>TRBJ2-1|TRBV5-4
ASSPGTSGDHNEQF
>TRBJ2-7|TRBV7-6
ASPSPAQGQAYEQY
>TRBJ2-2|TRBV9
ASSVSLGLAGKNTGELF
>TRBJ2-3|TRBV5-8
ASSGGQGRTDTQY
>TRBJ1-4|TRBV5-5
ASSRRDLNEKLF
>TRBJ1-1|TRBV9
ASSVGQGAMNTEAF
>TRBJ1-2|TRBV6-5
ASSSYSDNYGYT
>TRBJ1-2|TRBV12-2
ASRHQQDSKDYGYT
>TRBJ2-7|TRBV4-1
ASSQNQGYEQY
>TRBJ2-1|TRBV5-4
ASSFPTGPELF
>TRBJ2-7|TRBV30
AWSASFGSEQY
>TRBJ2-7|TRBV5-1
ASSLETGGPYEQY
>TRBJ1-6|TRBV6-1
ASSVSWTEHNSPLH
>TRBJ2-7|TRBV18
ASSPETSVHRPYEQY
>TRBJ1-4|TRBV14
ASSRRWGNDEKLF
>TRBJ1-5|TRBV12-3/TRBV12-4
ASSWGLDQPQH
>TRBJ2-2|TRBV3-1/TRBV3-2
ASSSGLSTGELF
>TRBJ1-4|TRBV4-1
ASSQDLRSEKLF
>TRBJ2-1|TRBV3-1/TRBV3-2
ASSPTSGRPTDEQF
>TRBJ2-7|TRBV7-8
ASSSPNRGVGYEQY
>TRBJ2-1|TRBV11-3
ASSAGLAGWRINEQF
>TRBJ1-6|TRBV12-5
ASGLALPGANSPLH
>TRBJ2-3|TRBV2
ASRQTPAGSSTDTQY
>TRBJ2-7|TRBV6-6
ASSYRGQGISYEQY
>TRBJ1-2|TRBV2
ASRALRGASYGYT
>TRBJ2-1|TRBV27
ASSPFPKRSGNNEQF
>TRBJ1-6|TRBV19
ASSEQTGWSYNSPLH
>TRBJ1-2|TRBV25-1
ASSDSLRPYGYT
>TRBJ1-2|TRBV19
ASSNRTGWNYGYT
>TRBJ2-3|TRBV6-2/TRBV6-3
ASSRNPPGGWRTDTQY
>TRBJ1-6|TRBV4-1
ASSQDVGQHLNNSPLH
>TRBJ1-6|TRBV7-8
ASSPGYRGSNLNSPLH
>TRBJ1-3|TRBV21-1
ASSKMRRTGGNTIY